This T cell receptor (beta chain) appears in the sequencing data of a study of blood T cell repertoires in COVID-19 (dated by TCRdb to about 2020). Background for the entire study: The collaborator samples originated in the United States, Italy and Spain and spanned the acute and convalescent phases of COVID-19. The material from the prospective study consisted of cDNA or gDNA derived from T cells, B-cell-depleted T cells, or PBMCs. Where available, HLA class I and class II types were obtained from metadata supplied by the sample provider rather than from assay-based typing. The dataset comprised deeply sampled blood TCRbeta repertoires from subjects exposed to, actively infected with, or recovered from COVID-19. The samples were drawn from two sources: the first 160 participants of the ongoing ImmuneRACE study, and about 1,300 subjects contributed by 6 global collaborators. A freely available public database, intended as a resource for researchers studying the immune response to SARS-CoV-2, is where the repertoires were released. Nearly every sample came with metadata listing a de-identified subject ID, COVID-19 status, age in years and sex. The investigation overall reported the following: The quantity of clinical and demographic metadata differed by source and by participant and was supplied without curation.

TCRbeta CDR3 regions were amplified from genomic DNA by means of the immunoSEQ Assay, a bias-controlled multiplex PCR. The authors processed their data as follows. Within the assay, amplification of reference gene primers was used to estimate how many nucleated cells each sample contained. To quantify the absolute abundance of each unique TCRbeta CDR3 rearrangement, sequence reads were collapsed and filtered. For each sample, productive Simpson clonality was calculated as the square root of Simpson's diversity index over productive rearrangements. TCRdb limited this immuneACCESS table to in-frame rearrangements with V and J called. A share of clones is missing; checked studies link under half to unresolved V genes, and the rest is unexplained. For V, J and clone size, that table is used; D and trimming come from the DNA. Recorded for this sample are roughly 150,000 clones; about 90% of them occurred a single time. The leading ten clones occupy 3.5% to 4% of the sample.

Via the germline V gene (reference sequence), CDR1 is LNHDA and CDR2 SQIVND. The CDR3 goes from the cysteine to the phenylalanine over 15 residues. CDR3 DNA only is kept here, 45 bases in frame from base 1. V has 1 base trimmed and J has 6 bases trimmed; junction bases matching no gene number 9. Comment on this clone: The antigen it binds to is not known. Per-base quality was not reported, and no clone a single base away is much larger than it.

Each collaborating institution followed its own protocols to collect whole blood in K2EDTA tubes. For TCRbeta analysis, collaborator samples were shipped as frozen whole blood, as isolated PBMCs, or as DNA extracted from either sample type. The TCR originated in a woman in her seventies with acute or convalescent COVID-19. Material for sequencing was peripheral blood. This chain joins TRBV19 to TRBJ2-7, and 7 junctional nucleotides match TRBD1. The CDR3 protein is CASSIARTGPGEQYF. The DNA is as follows: TGTGCCAGTAGTATAGCCCGGACAGGTCCGGGCGAGCAGTACTTC.